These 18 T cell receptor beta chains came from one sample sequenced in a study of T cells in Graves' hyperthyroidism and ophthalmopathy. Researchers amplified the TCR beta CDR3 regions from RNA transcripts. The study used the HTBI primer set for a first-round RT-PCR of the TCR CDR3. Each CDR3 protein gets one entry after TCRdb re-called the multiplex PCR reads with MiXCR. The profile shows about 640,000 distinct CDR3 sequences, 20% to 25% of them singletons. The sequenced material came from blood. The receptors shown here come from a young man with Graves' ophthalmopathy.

CDR3 DNA sequence: TGTGCCAGCAAAACCGGGACTAGCGTCTCCGAGCAGTACTTC. Translated: CASKTGTSVSEQYF. The chain has TRBV2 and TRBJ2-7; 10 bases map to TRBD2. Germline V gene sequence: CDR1 SNHLY, CDR2 FYNNEI. This CDR3 is 14 amino acids long. V was pared by 7 bases and J by 6 bases, with 9 bases of the junction left unmatched.

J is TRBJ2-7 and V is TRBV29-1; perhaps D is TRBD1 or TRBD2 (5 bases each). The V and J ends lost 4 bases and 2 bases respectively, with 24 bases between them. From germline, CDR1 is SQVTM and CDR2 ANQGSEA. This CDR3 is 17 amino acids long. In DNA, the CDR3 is TGCAGCGTTGTGGCCCCACACCCGGGACGGTCAGCCTACGAGCAGTACTTC. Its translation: CSVVAPHPGRSAYEQYF.

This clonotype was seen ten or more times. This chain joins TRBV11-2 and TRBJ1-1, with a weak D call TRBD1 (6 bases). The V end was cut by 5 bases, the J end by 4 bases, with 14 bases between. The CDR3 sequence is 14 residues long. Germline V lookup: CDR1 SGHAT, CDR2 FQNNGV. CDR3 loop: CASSVPGGVTEAFF. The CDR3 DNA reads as TGTGCCAGCAGCGTACCCGGGGGCGTCACTGAAGCTTTCTTT.

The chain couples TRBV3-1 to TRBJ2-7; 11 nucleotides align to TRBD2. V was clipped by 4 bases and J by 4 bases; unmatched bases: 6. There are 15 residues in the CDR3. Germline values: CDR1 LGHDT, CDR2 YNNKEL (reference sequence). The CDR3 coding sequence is TGTGCCAGCAGCCCAATAACTAGCGGGAGTTACGAGCAGTACTTC. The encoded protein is CASSPITSGSYEQYF.

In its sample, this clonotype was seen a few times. CDR3 protein: CASSESGLSNQPQHF. CDR3 bases: TGTGCCAGCAGTGAATCGGGACTCAGCAATCAGCCCCAGCATTTT. This chain joins TRBV9 and TRBJ1-5, with D perhaps TRBD1 (5 bases). Trimming removed 5 bases from V and 1 base from J, with 13 bases in between. CDR1 is SGDLS, CDR2 YYNGEE, per germline. This CDR3 is 15 amino acids long.

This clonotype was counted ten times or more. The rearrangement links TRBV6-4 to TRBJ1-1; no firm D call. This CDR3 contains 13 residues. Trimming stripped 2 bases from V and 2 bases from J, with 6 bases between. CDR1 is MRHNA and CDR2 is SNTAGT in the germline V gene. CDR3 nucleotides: TGTGCCAGCAGTGACGGCAGAAACACTGAAGCTTTCTTT. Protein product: CASSDGRNTEAFF.

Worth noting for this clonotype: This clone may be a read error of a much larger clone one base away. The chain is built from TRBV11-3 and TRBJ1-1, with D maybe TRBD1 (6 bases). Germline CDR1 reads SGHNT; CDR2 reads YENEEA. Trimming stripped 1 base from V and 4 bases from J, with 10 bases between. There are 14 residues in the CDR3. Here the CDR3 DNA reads TGTGCCAGCAGCTTAGGACCAGGGGCCACTGAAGCTTTCTTT. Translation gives CASSLGPGATEAFF.

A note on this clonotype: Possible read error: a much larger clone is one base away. The DNA for the CDR3 is TGTGCCAGCGGACGGGACGGAAGATTCCGAGAGACCCAGTACTTC. Its translation is CASGRDGRFRETQYF. The chain joins TRBV6-1 to TRBJ2-5; D may be TRBD1 or TRBD2 (5 bases each). Germline CDR1 is MNHNS and CDR2 is SASEGT. This CDR3 region has 15 residues. The V end was cut by 8 bases, the J end by 4 bases, with 20 bases between.

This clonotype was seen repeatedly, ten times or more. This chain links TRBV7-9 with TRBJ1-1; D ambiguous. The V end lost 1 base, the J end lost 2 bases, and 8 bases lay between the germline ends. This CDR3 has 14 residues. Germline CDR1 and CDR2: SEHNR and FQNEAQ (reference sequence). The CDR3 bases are TGTGCCAGCAGCTTAGTAGCGTCAAACACTGAAGCTTTCTTT. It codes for CASSLVASNTEAFF.

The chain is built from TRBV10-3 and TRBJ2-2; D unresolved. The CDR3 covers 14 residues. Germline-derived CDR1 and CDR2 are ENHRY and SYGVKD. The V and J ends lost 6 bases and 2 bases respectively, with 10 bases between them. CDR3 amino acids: CAISKEGNTGELFF. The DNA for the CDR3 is TGTGCCATCAGCAAAGAAGGTAACACCGGGGAGCTGTTTTTT.

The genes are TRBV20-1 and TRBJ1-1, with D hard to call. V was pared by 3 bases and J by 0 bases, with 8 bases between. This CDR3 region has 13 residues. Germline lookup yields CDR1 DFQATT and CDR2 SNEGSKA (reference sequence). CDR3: CSARDRLNTEAFF. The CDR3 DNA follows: TGCAGTGCTAGGGACCGATTGAACACTGAAGCTTTCTTT.

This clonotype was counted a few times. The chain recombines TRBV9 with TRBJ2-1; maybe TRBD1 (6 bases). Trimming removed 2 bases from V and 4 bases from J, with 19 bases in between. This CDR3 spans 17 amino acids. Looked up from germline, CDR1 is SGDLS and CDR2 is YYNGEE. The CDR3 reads CASSVGPWTENYNEQFF. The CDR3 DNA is TGTGCCAGCAGCGTCGGTCCCTGGACAGAAAATTACAATGAGCAGTTCTTC.

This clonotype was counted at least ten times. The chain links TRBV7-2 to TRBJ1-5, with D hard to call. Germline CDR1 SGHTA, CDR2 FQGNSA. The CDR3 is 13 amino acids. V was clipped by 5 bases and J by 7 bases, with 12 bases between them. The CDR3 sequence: CASSTERTQPQHF. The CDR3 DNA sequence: TGTGCCAGCAGCACAGAAAGGACCCAGCCCCAGCATTTT.

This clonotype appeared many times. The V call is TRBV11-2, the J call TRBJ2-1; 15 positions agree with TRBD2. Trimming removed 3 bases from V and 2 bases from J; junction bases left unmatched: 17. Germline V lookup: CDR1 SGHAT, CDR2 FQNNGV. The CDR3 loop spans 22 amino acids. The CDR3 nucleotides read TGTGCCAGCAGCTTTCCTCCCGGTGGGGGACTAGCGGGAGGTCGCCCCTACAATGAGCAGTTCTTC. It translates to CASSFPPGGGLAGGRPYNEQFF.

The CDR3 region is CASSLRTGIFDGYTF. The CDR3 DNA follows: TGTGCCAGCAGCTTGAGGACAGGGATTTTCGATGGCTACACCTTC. The chain combines TRBV5-6 with TRBJ1-2; 8 nucleotides agree with TRBD1. The V and J ends lost 1 base and 6 bases, in that order; junction bases with no gene match: 8. CDR3 length equals 15 residues. CDR1 is SGHDT, CDR2 YYEEEE, per germline.

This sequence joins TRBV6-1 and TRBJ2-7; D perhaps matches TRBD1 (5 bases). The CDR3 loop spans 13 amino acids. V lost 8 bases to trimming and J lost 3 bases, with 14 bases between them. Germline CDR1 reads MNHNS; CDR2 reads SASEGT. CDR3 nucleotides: TGTGCCAGCCTCTCTTTTGACAGCTACGAGCAGTACTTC. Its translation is CASLSFDSYEQYF.

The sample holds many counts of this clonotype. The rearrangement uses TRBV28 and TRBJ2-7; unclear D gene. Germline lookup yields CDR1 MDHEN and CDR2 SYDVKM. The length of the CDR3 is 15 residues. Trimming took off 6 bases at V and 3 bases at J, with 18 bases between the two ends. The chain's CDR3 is CASSMKSGTYYEQYF. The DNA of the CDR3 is TGTGCCAGCAGCATGAAGTCGGGCACGTACTACGAGCAGTACTTC. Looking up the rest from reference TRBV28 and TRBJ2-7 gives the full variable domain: DVKVTQSSRYLVKRTGEKVFLECVQDMDHENMFWYRQDPGLGLRLIYFSYDVKMKEKGDIPEGYSVSREKKERFSLILESASTNQTSMYLCASSMKSGTYYEQYFGPGTRLTVT.

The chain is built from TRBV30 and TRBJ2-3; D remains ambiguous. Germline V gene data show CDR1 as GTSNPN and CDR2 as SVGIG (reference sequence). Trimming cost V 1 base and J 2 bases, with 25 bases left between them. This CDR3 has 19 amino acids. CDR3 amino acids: CAWSEPRPSRMINTDTQYF. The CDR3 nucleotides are TGTGCCTGGAGTGAACCGAGGCCCTCAAGGATGATAAACACAGATACGCAGTATTTT.